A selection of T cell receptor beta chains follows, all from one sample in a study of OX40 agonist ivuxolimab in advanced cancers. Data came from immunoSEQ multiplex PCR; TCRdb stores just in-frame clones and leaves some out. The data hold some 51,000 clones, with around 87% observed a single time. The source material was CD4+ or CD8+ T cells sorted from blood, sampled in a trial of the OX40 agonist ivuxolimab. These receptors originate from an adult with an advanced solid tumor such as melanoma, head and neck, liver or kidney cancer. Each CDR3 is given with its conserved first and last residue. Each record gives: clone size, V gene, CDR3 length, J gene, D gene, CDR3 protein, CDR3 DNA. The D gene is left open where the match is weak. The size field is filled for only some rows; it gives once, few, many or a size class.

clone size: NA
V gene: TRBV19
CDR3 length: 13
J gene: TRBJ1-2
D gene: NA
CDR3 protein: CASSPGPNYGYTF
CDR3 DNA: TGTGCCAGTAGTCCGGGACCGAACTATGGCTACACCTTC

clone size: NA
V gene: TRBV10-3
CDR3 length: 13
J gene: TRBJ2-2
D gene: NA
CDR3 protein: CAISGKNTGELFF
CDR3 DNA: TGTGCCATCAGTGGTAAGAACACCGGGGAGCTGTTTTTT

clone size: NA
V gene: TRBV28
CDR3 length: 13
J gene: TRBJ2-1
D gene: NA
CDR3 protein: CASSMGVYNEQFF
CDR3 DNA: TGTGCCAGCAGCATGGGGGTATACAATGAGCAGTTCTTC

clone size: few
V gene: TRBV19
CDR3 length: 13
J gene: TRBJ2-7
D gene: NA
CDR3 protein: CASSIAGINEQYF
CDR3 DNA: TGTGCCAGTAGTATAGCCGGCATTAACGAGCAGTACTTC

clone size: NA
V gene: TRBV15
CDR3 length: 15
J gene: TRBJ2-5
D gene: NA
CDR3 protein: CATSRDPRQQETQYF
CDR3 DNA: TGTGCCACCAGCAGAGACCCGAGGCAACAAGAGACCCAGTACTTC

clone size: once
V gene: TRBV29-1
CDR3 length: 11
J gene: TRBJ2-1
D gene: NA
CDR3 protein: CSVARYNEQFF
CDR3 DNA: TGCAGCGTTGCGCGCTACAATGAGCAGTTCTTC

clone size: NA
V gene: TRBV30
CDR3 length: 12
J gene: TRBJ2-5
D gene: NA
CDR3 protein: CAWSDDDGTQYF
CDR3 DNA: TGTGCCTGGAGCGACGATGATGGGACCCAGTACTTC

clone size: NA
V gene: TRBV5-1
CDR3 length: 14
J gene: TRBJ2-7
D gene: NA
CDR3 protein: CASSPGEGRYEQYF
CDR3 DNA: TGCGCCAGCAGCCCGGGTGAGGGAAGATACGAGCAGTACTTC

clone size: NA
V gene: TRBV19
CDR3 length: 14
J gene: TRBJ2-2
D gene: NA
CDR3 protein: CASSTGQNTGELFF
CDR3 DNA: TGTGCCAGTAGTACGGGACAGAACACCGGGGAGCTGTTTTTT

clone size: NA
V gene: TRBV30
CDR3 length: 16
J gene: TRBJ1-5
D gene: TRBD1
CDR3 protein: CAYAGQGGDIGQSQHF
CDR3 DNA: TGTGCCTACGCGGGACAGGGAGGGGATATCGGTCAATCCCAGCATTTT

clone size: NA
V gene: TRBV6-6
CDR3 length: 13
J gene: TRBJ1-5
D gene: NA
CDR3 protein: CATRGAEYQPQHF
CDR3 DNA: TGTGCCACACGGGGGGCAGAATATCAGCCCCAGCATTTT

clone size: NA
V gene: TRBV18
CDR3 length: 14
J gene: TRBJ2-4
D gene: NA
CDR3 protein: CASSQGGVQNIQYF
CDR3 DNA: TGTGCCAGCTCCCAGGGGGGGGTCCAAAACATTCAGTACTTC

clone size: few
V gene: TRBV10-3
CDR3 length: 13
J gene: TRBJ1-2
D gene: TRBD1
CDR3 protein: CATTGVPHYGYTF
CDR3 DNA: TGTGCCACCACAGGGGTACCCCACTATGGCTACACCTTC

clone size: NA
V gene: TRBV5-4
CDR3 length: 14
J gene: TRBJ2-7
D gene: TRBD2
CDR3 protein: CASSQGLAGYEQYF
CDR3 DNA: TGTGCCAGCAGCCAGGGACTAGCGGGATACGAGCAGTACTTC

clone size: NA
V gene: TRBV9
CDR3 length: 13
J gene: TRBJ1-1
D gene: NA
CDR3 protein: CASSVVTNTEAFF
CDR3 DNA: TGTGCCAGCAGTGTCGTTACGAACACTGAAGCTTTCTTT

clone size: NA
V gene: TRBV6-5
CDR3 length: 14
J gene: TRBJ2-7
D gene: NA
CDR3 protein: CASSQGDSSYEQYF
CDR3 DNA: TGTGCCAGCAGCCAGGGGGACTCATCCTACGAGCAGTACTTC

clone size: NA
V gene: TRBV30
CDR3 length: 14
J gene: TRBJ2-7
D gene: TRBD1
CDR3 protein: CAWRGQGANYEQYF
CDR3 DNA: TGTGCCTGGAGAGGGCAGGGGGCCAACTACGAGCAGTACTTC

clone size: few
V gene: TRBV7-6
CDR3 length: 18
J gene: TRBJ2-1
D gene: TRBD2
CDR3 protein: CASSLAVTSGRKVNEQFF
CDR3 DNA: TGTGCCAGCAGCTTAGCGGTGACTAGCGGGAGAAAAGTCAATGAGCAGTTCTTC

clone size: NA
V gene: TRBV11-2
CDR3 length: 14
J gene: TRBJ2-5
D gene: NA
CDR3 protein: CASRLSTGEETQYF
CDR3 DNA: TGTGCCAGCAGATTATCTACGGGAGAAGAGACCCAGTACTTC

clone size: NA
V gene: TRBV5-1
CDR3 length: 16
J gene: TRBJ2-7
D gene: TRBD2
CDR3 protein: CASSNGLADSSYEQYF
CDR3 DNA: TGCGCCAGCAGCAACGGACTAGCGGATTCTTCCTACGAGCAGTACTTC

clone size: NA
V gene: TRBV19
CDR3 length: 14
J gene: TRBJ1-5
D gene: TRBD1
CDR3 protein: CASSIIRQGQPQHF
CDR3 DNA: TGTGCCAGTAGTATAATCCGACAGGGCCAGCCCCAGCATTTT

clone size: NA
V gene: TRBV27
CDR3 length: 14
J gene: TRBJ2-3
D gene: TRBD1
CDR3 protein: CASSLRQGTDTQYF
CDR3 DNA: TGTGCCAGCAGTCTCAGACAGGGTACAGATACGCAGTATTTT

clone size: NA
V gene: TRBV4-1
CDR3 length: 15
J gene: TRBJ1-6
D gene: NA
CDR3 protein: CASSAPGPNNSPLHF
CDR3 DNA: TGCGCCAGCTCAGCGCCGGGACCTAATAATTCACCCCTCCACTTT

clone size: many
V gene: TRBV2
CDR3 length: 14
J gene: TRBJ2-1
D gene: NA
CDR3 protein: CASSSQQGYNEQFF
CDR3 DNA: TGTGCCAGCAGTTCGCAACAGGGATACAATGAGCAGTTCTTC

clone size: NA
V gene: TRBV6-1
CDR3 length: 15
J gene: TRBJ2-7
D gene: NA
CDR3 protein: CASSERPRGAYEQYF
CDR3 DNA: TGTGCCAGCAGTGAACGACCTAGGGGGGCCTACGAGCAGTACTTC

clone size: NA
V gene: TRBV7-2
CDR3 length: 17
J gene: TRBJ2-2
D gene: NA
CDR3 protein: CASSLYVGGGYTGELFF
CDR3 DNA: TGTGCCAGCAGCTTATATGTAGGAGGGGGCTACACCGGGGAGCTGTTTTTT

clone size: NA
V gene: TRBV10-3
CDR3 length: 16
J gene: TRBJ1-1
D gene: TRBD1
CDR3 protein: CAISPGGERWNTEAFF
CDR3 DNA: TGTGCCATCAGCCCAGGGGGGGAAAGGTGGAACACTGAAGCTTTCTTT

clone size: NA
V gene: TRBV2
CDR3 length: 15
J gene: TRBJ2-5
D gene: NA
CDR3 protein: CASSHQGFAQETQYF
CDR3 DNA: TGTGCCAGCAGCCACCAGGGGTTCGCCCAAGAGACCCAGTACTTC

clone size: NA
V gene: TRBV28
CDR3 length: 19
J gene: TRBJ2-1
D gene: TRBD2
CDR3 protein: CASSYTGLAGGTPYNEQFF
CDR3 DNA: TGTGCCAGCAGTTATACGGGACTAGCGGGAGGGACACCCTACAATGAGCAGTTCTTC

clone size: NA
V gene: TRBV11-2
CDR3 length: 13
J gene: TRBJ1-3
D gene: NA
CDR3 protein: CASTFTPGNTIYF
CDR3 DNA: TGTGCCAGCACCTTCACCCCTGGAAACACCATATATTTT

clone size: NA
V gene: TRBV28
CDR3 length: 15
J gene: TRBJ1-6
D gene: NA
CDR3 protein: CASTTGGGPHSPLHF
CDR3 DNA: TGTGCCAGCACCACGGGGGGAGGACCGCATTCGCCCCTCCACTTT

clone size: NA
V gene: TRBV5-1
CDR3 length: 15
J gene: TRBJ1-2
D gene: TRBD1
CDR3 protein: CASSLGFTGESGYTF
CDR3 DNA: TGCGCCAGCAGCTTGGGATTTACAGGGGAATCTGGCTACACCTTC

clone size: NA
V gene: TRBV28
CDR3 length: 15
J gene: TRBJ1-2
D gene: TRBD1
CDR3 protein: CASRPHRGRNYGYTF
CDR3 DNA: TGTGCCAGCAGGCCGCACAGGGGGCGCAACTATGGCTACACCTTC

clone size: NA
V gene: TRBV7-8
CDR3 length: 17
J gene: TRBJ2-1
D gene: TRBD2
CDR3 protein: CASSPPWTSGALNEQFF
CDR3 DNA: TGTGCCAGCAGCCCCCCCTGGACTAGCGGGGCACTCAATGAGCAGTTCTTC

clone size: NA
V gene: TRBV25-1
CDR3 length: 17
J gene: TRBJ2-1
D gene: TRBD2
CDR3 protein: CASSEWGRGPDHSEQFF
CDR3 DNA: TGTGCCAGCAGTGAATGGGGGAGGGGCCCAGACCACAGTGAGCAGTTCTTC

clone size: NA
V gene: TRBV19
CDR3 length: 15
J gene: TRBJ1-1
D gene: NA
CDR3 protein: CASSPRTPSNTEAFF
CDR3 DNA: TGTGCCAGTAGTCCTAGGACACCCTCGAACACTGAAGCTTTCTTT

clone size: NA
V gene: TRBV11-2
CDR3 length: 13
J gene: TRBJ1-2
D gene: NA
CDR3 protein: CASSLDRVYGYTF
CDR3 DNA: TGTGCCAGCAGCTTAGATAGGGTCTATGGCTACACCTTC

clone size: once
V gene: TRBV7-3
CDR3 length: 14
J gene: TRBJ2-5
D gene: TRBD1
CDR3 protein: CASSFAGGGGTQYF
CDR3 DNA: TGTGCCAGCAGCTTCGCAGGGGGCGGAGGGACCCAGTACTTC

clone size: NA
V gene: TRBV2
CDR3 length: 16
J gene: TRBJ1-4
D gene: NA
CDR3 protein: CASKGQPGGINEKLFF
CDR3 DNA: TGTGCCAGCAAAGGGCAGCCAGGAGGGATTAATGAAAAACTGTTTTTT

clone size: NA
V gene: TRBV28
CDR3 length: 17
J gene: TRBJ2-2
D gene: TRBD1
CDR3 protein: CASSLGPGQGHTGELFF
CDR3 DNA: TGTGCCAGCAGTTTAGGGCCGGGACAGGGTCACACCGGGGAGCTGTTTTTT

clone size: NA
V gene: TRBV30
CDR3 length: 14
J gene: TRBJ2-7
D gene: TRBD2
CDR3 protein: CAWIGLAGRGEQYF
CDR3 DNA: TGTGCCTGGATAGGGCTAGCGGGAAGGGGCGAGCAGTACTTC

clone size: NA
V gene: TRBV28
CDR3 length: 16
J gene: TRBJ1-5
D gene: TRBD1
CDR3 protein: CASSFGRTGRNQPQHF
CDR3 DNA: TGTGCCAGCAGTTTCGGCAGGACAGGGAGAAATCAGCCCCAGCATTTT

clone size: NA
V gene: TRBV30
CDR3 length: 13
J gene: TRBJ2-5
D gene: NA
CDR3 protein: CAWSVGARKTQYF
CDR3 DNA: TGTGCCTGGAGTGTAGGGGCTCGAAAGACCCAGTACTTC

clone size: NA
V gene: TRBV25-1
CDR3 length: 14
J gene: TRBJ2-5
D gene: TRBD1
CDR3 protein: CASSDPGQGLTQYF
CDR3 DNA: TGTGCCAGCAGTGACCCGGGACAGGGGTTGACCCAGTACTTC

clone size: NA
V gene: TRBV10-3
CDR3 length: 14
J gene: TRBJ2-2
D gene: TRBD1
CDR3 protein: CASSATGGSGELFF
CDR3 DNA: TGTGCCAGCAGTGCGACAGGGGGAAGCGGGGAGCTGTTTTTT

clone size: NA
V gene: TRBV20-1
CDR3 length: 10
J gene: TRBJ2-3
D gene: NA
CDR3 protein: CSASTDTQYF
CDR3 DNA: TGCAGTGCTTCCACAGATACGCAGTATTTT

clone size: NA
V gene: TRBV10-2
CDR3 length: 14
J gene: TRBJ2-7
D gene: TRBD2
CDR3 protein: CASSESGRVNEQYF
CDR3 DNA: TGCGCCAGCAGTGAGAGCGGGAGGGTTAACGAGCAGTACTTC

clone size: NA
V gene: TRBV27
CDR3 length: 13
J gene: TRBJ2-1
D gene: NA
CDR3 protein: CASSFTGVGEQFF
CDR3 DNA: TGTGCCAGCAGTTTTACGGGGGTTGGTGAGCAGTTCTTC

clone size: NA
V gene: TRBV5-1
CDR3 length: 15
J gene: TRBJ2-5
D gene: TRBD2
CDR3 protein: CASSTTSGRFETQYF
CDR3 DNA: TGCGCCAGCAGCACAACTAGCGGGAGATTTGAGACCCAGTACTTC

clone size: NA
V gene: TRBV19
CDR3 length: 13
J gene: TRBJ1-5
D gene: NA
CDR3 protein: CAVATDSDQPQHF
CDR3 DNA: TGTGCCGTCGCGACAGACAGCGATCAGCCCCAGCATTTT

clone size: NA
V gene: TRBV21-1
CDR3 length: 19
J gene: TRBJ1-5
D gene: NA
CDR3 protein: CASSKYDRGEKESNQPQHF
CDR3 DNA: TGTGCCAGCAGCAAATACGACAGGGGCGAGAAAGAGAGCAATCAGCCCCAGCATTTT

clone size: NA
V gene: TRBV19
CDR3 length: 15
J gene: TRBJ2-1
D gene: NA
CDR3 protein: CASSTLDTNYNEQFF
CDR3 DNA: TGTGCCAGTAGTACCTTGGACACTAATTACAATGAGCAGTTCTTC

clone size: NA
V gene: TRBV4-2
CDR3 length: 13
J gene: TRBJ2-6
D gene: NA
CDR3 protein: CASSHSGANVLTF
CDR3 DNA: TGTGCCAGCAGTCATTCTGGGGCCAACGTCCTGACTTTC

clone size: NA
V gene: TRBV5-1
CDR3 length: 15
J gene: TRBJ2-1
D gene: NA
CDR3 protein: CASQFSPPGFNEQFF
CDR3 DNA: TGCGCCAGCCAGTTTTCACCACCCGGGTTTAATGAGCAGTTCTTC

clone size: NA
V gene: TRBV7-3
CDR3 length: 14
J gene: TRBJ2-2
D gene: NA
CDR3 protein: CASSPLVESGELFF
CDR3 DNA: TGTGCCAGCAGCCCCCTGGTGGAATCCGGGGAGCTGTTTTTT

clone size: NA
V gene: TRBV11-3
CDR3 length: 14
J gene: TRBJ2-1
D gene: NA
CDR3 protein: CASSLGGPYNEQFF
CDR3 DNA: TGTGCCAGCAGCCTAGGGGGGCCTTACAATGAGCAGTTCTTC